A selection of T cell receptor beta chains follows, all from one sample in a study of T cell changes during pregnancy in multiple sclerosis. The data were produced by immunoSEQ multiplex PCR, yet TCRdb's version contains in-frame clones alone and is incomplete. The sample shows 30,000 to 45,000 clones, roughly 90% of them seen only once. Sequenced here: CD8+ T cells from peripheral blood mononuclear cells, sampled in the first trimester of pregnancy. The receptors come from a female donor with multiple sclerosis, enrolled in a pregnancy study. Both conserved end residues are part of each CDR3. Each record gives: D gene, clone size, V gene, J gene, CDR3 DNA, CDR3 protein. The D gene is left open where the match is weak. Clone size is stated in some rows and not others, as once, few, many or a class when expanded.

TRBD1	.	TRBV29-1	TRBJ2-5	TGCAGCGTAGCCGGGACAGGGAGCGAGACCCAGTACTTC	CSVAGTGSETQYF
.	.	TRBV7-9	TRBJ2-3	TGTGCCAGCCTAAACTTCAATACGCAGTATTTT	CASLNFNTQYF
TRBD1	once	TRBV19	TRBJ2-2	TGTGCCAGTAGTGCCCGGGACAGGGGTAACACCGGGGAGCTGTTTTTT	CASSARDRGNTGELFF
TRBD1	once	TRBV7-7	TRBJ2-7	TGTGCTAGCAGCGCAGGGACAGGGGGTTACTACGAGCAGTACTTC	CASSAGTGGYYEQYF
TRBD2	.	TRBV7-9	TRBJ2-2	TGTGCCAGCAGCACACTAGCGGACCTCACCGGGGAGCTGTTTTTT	CASSTLADLTGELFF
TRBD2	.	TRBV9	TRBJ2-1	TGTGCCAGCAGCGGTTGGACTAGCGGGGGGTTCAATGAGCAGTTCTTC	CASSGWTSGGFNEQFF
.	.	TRBV4-1	TRBJ2-5	TGCGCCAGCAGCACCAAGCGGGTGGAGACCCAGTACTTC	CASSTKRVETQYF
.	.	TRBV10-3	TRBJ2-7	TGTGCCACACGGGACGGGGGGCTCGCCTACGAGCAGTACTTC	CATRDGGLAYEQYF
TRBD2	.	TRBV29-1	TRBJ2-3	TGCAGCGTTTTAGCGGGGGAAGGTACGCAGTATTTT	CSVLAGEGTQYF
.	.	TRBV13	TRBJ2-1	TGTGCCAGCAGCTCTGACTCGACGCTATGGTTCTTC	CASSSDSTLWFF
TRBD2	.	TRBV14	TRBJ2-7	TGTGCCAGCAGTAAAGGACTAGTCTACGAGCAGTACTTC	CASSKGLVYEQYF
TRBD1	.	TRBV4-2	TRBJ2-7	TGTGCCAGCAGCCAAACGGGACAGGGGTCGGACGAGCAGTACTTC	CASSQTGQGSDEQYF
.	once	TRBV4-1	TRBJ2-7	TGCGCCAGCAGCCCCGGGGTATATTCCTACGAGCAGTACTTC	CASSPGVYSYEQYF
.	.	TRBV6-1	TRBJ2-7	TGTGCCAGCAGTGACGATTTTAGCGAGCAGTACTTC	CASSDDFSEQYF
.	.	TRBV11-2	TRBJ2-7	TGTGCCAGCAGCCTCGAGGGCTCACGATACTACGAGCAGTACTTC	CASSLEGSRYYEQYF
.	.	TRBV9	TRBJ1-2	TGTGCCAGCAGCGTAGCGGGCAGCCGGGGTGGCTACACCTTC	CASSVAGSRGGYTF
.	.	TRBV5-6	TRBJ2-7	TGTGCCAGCAGCCTATGGACAAAAGGGGGGCAGTACTTC	CASSLWTKGGQYF
TRBD1	.	TRBV12-5	TRBJ2-3	TGTGCTAGTGGTTTGGACTTGGACAGGGTGGAGAGCACAGATACGCAGTATTTT	CASGLDLDRVESTDTQYF
.	.	TRBV7-9	TRBJ2-1	TGTGCCAGCAGCCCACGTCAGAGCGGAATGGACAATGAGCAGTTCTTC	CASSPRQSGMDNEQFF
TRBD1	once	TRBV30	TRBJ1-1	TGTGCCTGGAGACCGGGACAGACGAACACTGAAGCTTTCTTT	CAWRPGQTNTEAFF
.	.	TRBV5-6	TRBJ1-1	TGTGCCAGCAGCTTGGGTCGGAACACTGAAGCTTTCTTT	CASSLGRNTEAFF
TRBD1	.	TRBV11-2	TRBJ2-7	TGTGCCAGCAGCAGGGGACAGGTTAAAAACTACGAGCAGTACTTC	CASSRGQVKNYEQYF
TRBD1	few	TRBV4-2	TRBJ1-2	TGTGCCAGCAGCCAAGGGACAGGGGAAGGCTATGGCTACACCTTC	CASSQGTGEGYGYTF
.	.	TRBV7-6	TRBJ2-6	TGTGCCAGCAGCGAGTCTGGGGCCAACGTCCTGACTTTC	CASSESGANVLTF
TRBD1	.	TRBV7-2	TRBJ1-4	TGTGCCAGCAGCTTGCCGGGACAGGGGAATGAAAAACTGTTTTTT	CASSLPGQGNEKLFF